The rows below give T cell receptor beta chains drawn from one sample of a study of type 1 regulatory T cells. MiXCR, applied by TCRdb to the reads, yields one record per CDR3 protein. The sample holds over 90,000 distinct CDR3 sequences, around a third seen once. The sample taken for sequencing was CD4+ T cells, either the whole sample or a sorted fraction (not recorded which). These receptors were taken from a human donor in good health. Each CDR3 is given with its conserved first and last residue. Fields, in order: clone size, J gene, CDR3 length, D gene, V gene, CDR3 DNA, CDR3 protein. The D gene is left open where the match is weak. A row's size may be missing; if present it is once, few, many or a size class.

size: few; J: TRBJ2-1; length: 14; D: TRBD2; V: TRBV7-2; DNA: TGTGCCAGCAGCTTAGCGCCGGGAGGCAATGAGCAGTTCTTC; CDR3: CASSLAPGGNEQFF
size: few; J: TRBJ1-3; length: 15; D: -; V: TRBV5-1; DNA: TGCGCCAGCAGCAGTACAGCTTACTCTGGAAACACCATATATTTT; CDR3: CASSSTAYSGNTIYF
size: few; J: TRBJ1-1; length: 16; D: TRBD1; V: TRBV4-1; DNA: TGCGCCAGCAGCCAACTCCGAGGGACAGGGGTTACTGAAGCTTTCTTT; CDR3: CASSQLRGTGVTEAFF
size: -; J: TRBJ2-5; length: 16; D: -; V: TRBV7-2; DNA: TGTGCCAGCAGCTTATTCGGGGGTGGGCTCAAAGAGACCCAGTACTTC; CDR3: CASSLFGGGLKETQYF
size: -; J: TRBJ2-7; length: 13; D: -; V: TRBV29-1; DNA: TGCAGCGTAATTCGGGACACGACCTACGAGCAGTACTTC; CDR3: CSVIRDTTYEQYF
size: few; J: TRBJ2-7; length: 12; D: -; V: TRBV20-1; DNA: TGCAGTGCTCTGCGGGAAACCTACGAGCAGTACTTC; CDR3: CSALRETYEQYF
size: -; J: TRBJ2-5; length: 14; D: TRBD1; V: TRBV7-2; DNA: TGTGCCAGCAGCCAACGACAGGGCGGGGAGACCCAGTACTTC; CDR3: CASSQRQGGETQYF
size: -; J: TRBJ2-3; length: 14; D: -; V: TRBV5-1; DNA: TGCGCCACCTACCTCGGTTATGGGTCAGATACGCAGTATTTT; CDR3: CATYLGYGSDTQYF
size: few; J: TRBJ2-3; length: 17; D: TRBD1; V: TRBV10-2; DNA: TGCGCCAGCAAGGGACAGGGGAGTACCACTAGCACAGATACGCAGTATTTT; CDR3: CASKGQGSTTSTDTQYF
size: -; J: TRBJ1-5; length: 14; D: -; V: TRBV7-8; DNA: TGTGCCAGCAGCTTAGCTGGAACAAATCAGCCCCAGCATTTT; CDR3: CASSLAGTNQPQHF
size: -; J: TRBJ1-5; length: 13; D: -; V: TRBV6-2/TRBV6-3; DNA: TGTGCCAGCAGTTACTCCGAGCATCAGCCCCAGCATTTT; CDR3: CASSYSEHQPQHF
size: -; J: TRBJ2-7; length: 14; D: -; V: TRBV3-1; DNA: TGTGCCAGCAGCCTCAGTAGCGGCTCCTACGAGCAGTACTTC; CDR3: CASSLSSGSYEQYF
size: few; J: TRBJ2-5; length: 15; D: TRBD2; V: TRBV6-2/TRBV6-3; DNA: TGTGCCAGCAGTTATCCCCTAGCGGGATACGAGACCCAGTACTTC; CDR3: CASSYPLAGYETQYF
size: few; J: TRBJ2-3; length: 17; D: -; V: TRBV7-6; DNA: TGTGCCAGCAGCTTAGGGGTCGGATACGGCAGCACAGATACGCAGTATTTT; CDR3: CASSLGVGYGSTDTQYF
size: -; J: TRBJ2-5; length: 13; D: -; V: TRBV3-1; DNA: TGTGCCAGCAGACGATTATCTAGAGAGACCCAGTACTTC; CDR3: CASRRLSRETQYF
size: few; J: TRBJ2-5; length: 13; D: -; V: TRBV12-3/TRBV12-4; DNA: TGTGCCAGCAGTTTCTCCCTCCAAGAGACCCAGTACTTC; CDR3: CASSFSLQETQYF
size: -; J: TRBJ2-1; length: 15; D: -; V: TRBV24-1; DNA: TGTGCCACCAGTGGAACCCGGACCGTATCCAATGAGCAGTTCTTC; CDR3: CATSGTRTVSNEQFF
size: -; J: TRBJ2-2; length: 12; D: -; V: TRBV6-4; DNA: TGTGCCAGCAGTGCTTGGGGCGGGGAGCTGTTTTTT; CDR3: CASSAWGGELFF
size: -; J: TRBJ2-2; length: 15; D: TRBD2; V: TRBV11-1; DNA: TGTGCCAGCAGTCCTATAGCGGGAAGGACCGGGGAGCTGTTTTTT; CDR3: CASSPIAGRTGELFF
size: -; J: TRBJ2-1; length: 15; D: TRBD2; V: TRBV6-2/TRBV6-3; DNA: TGTGCCAGCAGGCGCGGGAGTTTCCCCTACAATGAGCAGTTCTTC; CDR3: CASRRGSFPYNEQFF
size: -; J: TRBJ2-7; length: 13; D: -; V: TRBV7-9; DNA: TGTGCCAGCAGCTTAGAGGACGGTTACGAGCAGTACTTC; CDR3: CASSLEDGYEQYF
size: -; J: TRBJ2-1; length: 17; D: -; V: TRBV6-1; DNA: TGTGCCAGCACCAAACGGGGAATGGCTTCCCCCCTCAATGAGCAGTTCTTC; CDR3: CASTKRGMASPLNEQFF
size: few; J: TRBJ1-1; length: 14; D: TRBD1; V: TRBV10-3; DNA: TGTGCCATCAGGGGGACAGGGGATGGCACTGAAGCTTTCTTT; CDR3: CAIRGTGDGTEAFF
size: -; J: TRBJ2-5; length: 16; D: -; V: TRBV18; DNA: TGTGCCAGCTCCCAAAAAATGGATGCGTACCAAGAGACCCAGTACTTC; CDR3: CASSQKMDAYQETQYF
size: few; J: TRBJ1-6; length: 14; D: -; V: TRBV30; DNA: TGTGCCTGGAGTTCCAACAGGGATAATTCACCCCTCCACTTT; CDR3: CAWSSNRDNSPLHF
size: once; J: TRBJ2-5; length: 14; D: -; V: TRBV19; DNA: TGTGCCAGTAGTCGGGGGCTTCCTAAAGAGACCCAGTACTTC; CDR3: CASSRGLPKETQYF
size: -; J: TRBJ1-2; length: 17; D: TRBD1; V: TRBV3-1; DNA: TGTGCCAGCAGCGAAGCCGGGACAGGGGGAGCTAACTATGGCTACACCTTC; CDR3: CASSEAGTGGANYGYTF
size: -; J: TRBJ2-1; length: 14; D: TRBD1; V: TRBV20-1; DNA: TGCAGTGCAACGGACAGGGTAACCTACAATGAGCAGTTCTTC; CDR3: CSATDRVTYNEQFF
size: many; J: TRBJ2-7; length: 14; D: -; V: TRBV20-1; DNA: TGCAGTGCAAACGACTGGCAAGCCCCCTACGAGCAGTACTTC; CDR3: CSANDWQAPYEQYF
size: -; J: TRBJ2-1; length: 13; D: TRBD2; V: TRBV7-2; DNA: TGTGCCAGCAGCCCTCTTCGTGGCGGGAGGCAGTTCTTC; CDR3: CASSPLRGGRQFF
size: -; J: TRBJ2-3; length: 14; D: TRBD1; V: TRBV29-1; DNA: TGCAGCGGAAACAGGGGGCTAGCTGGAGATACGCAGTATTTT; CDR3: CSGNRGLAGDTQYF
size: -; J: TRBJ2-5; length: 13; D: -; V: TRBV10-3; DNA: TGTGCCATCAGTGAATTCGAGCGAGAGACCCAGTACTTC; CDR3: CAISEFERETQYF
size: -; J: TRBJ2-1; length: 17; D: -; V: TRBV28; DNA: TGTGCCAGCAGTTTCTACTACCTTGTTAGCTCCTACAATGAGCAGTTCTTC; CDR3: CASSFYYLVSSYNEQFF
size: few; J: TRBJ1-1; length: 15; D: TRBD1; V: TRBV6-2/TRBV6-3; DNA: TGTGCCAGCAGCCGACCGGGACAGCCGAACACTGAAGCTTTCTTT; CDR3: CASSRPGQPNTEAFF
size: few; J: TRBJ2-2; length: 16; D: -; V: TRBV15; DNA: TGTGCCACCAGCAGAGATCTAGGCGGAAACACCGGGGAGCTGTTTTTT; CDR3: CATSRDLGGNTGELFF
size: few; J: TRBJ1-2; length: 14; D: -; V: TRBV7-2; DNA: TGTGCCAGCCTAATGCGGCCAGAGGGCTATGGCTACACCTTC; CDR3: CASLMRPEGYGYTF
size: -; J: TRBJ2-3; length: 13; D: -; V: TRBV6-2/TRBV6-3; DNA: TGTGCCAGCAGTTACGGGTACACAGATACGCAGTATTTT; CDR3: CASSYGYTDTQYF
size: -; J: TRBJ2-7; length: 15; D: TRBD2; V: TRBV4-3; DNA: TGCGCCAGCAGCCAAGTGGGTAGCGGGACCCACGAGCAGTACTTC; CDR3: CASSQVGSGTHEQYF
size: -; J: TRBJ2-7; length: 13; D: TRBD1; V: TRBV20-1; DNA: TGCAGTGCAACCGGGACAGGAGACTACGAGCAGTACTTC; CDR3: CSATGTGDYEQYF
size: -; J: TRBJ2-7; length: 13; D: TRBD1; V: TRBV2; DNA: TGTGCCAGCAGTGAGGACAGGATCTACGAGCAGTACTTC; CDR3: CASSEDRIYEQYF
size: few; J: TRBJ1-2; length: 14; D: -; V: TRBV20-1; DNA: TGCAGTGCTAGCCACACAGGCGAAAACTATGGCTACACCTTC; CDR3: CSASHTGENYGYTF
size: -; J: TRBJ2-7; length: 17; D: -; V: TRBV5-1; DNA: TGCGCCAGCAGCCCGGATGGGTTGCGGGACACCTCCTACGAGCAGTACTTC; CDR3: CASSPDGLRDTSYEQYF
size: few; J: TRBJ1-6; length: 15; D: TRBD1; V: TRBV28; DNA: TGTGCCAGCAGTTTACCGGGACAGAATAATTCACCCCTCCACTTT; CDR3: CASSLPGQNNSPLHF
size: -; J: TRBJ1-6; length: 15; D: TRBD1; V: TRBV7-2; DNA: TGTGCCAGCATTGAGGACAGGGTTGGGAATTCACCCCTCCACTTT; CDR3: CASIEDRVGNSPLHF
size: -; J: TRBJ1-5; length: 14; D: -; V: TRBV12-3/TRBV12-4; DNA: TGTGCCAGCAGTTTGGTCCTTAGCAATCAGCCCCAGCATTTT; CDR3: CASSLVLSNQPQHF
size: -; J: TRBJ1-5; length: 16; D: TRBD1; V: TRBV7-2; DNA: TGTGCCAGCAGCCCATGGACAGGGGTTACCAATCAGCCCCAGCATTTT; CDR3: CASSPWTGVTNQPQHF
size: -; J: TRBJ1-4; length: 17; D: -; V: TRBV5-1; DNA: TGCGCCAGCAGCTTGCTCCCACGGAAGGCCTATAATGAAAAACTGTTTTTT; CDR3: CASSLLPRKAYNEKLFF
size: few; J: TRBJ1-1; length: 13; D: TRBD1; V: TRBV7-9; DNA: TGTGCCAGCGGGAGGGACAGCAAGGCTGAAGCTTTCTTT; CDR3: CASGRDSKAEAFF
size: many; J: TRBJ2-3; length: 14; D: TRBD2; V: TRBV20-1; DNA: TGCAGTGCAAAGCGGGAGGGGGGGACAGATACGCAGTATTTT; CDR3: CSAKREGGTDTQYF
size: -; J: TRBJ2-4; length: 15; D: TRBD2; V: TRBV5-4; DNA: TGTGCCAGCAGTTCTAGCGGAGGGACCAAAAACATTCAGTACTTC; CDR3: CASSSSGGTKNIQYF